The clone carrying this T cell receptor (beta chain) was seen a handful of times. Using immunoSEQ multiplex PCR, the repertoire was profiled, and TCRdb retains in-frame clones only, with some absent. The sample lists under 25,000 clones, 74% occurring once. The CDR3 has 15 amino acids. Looked up from germline, CDR1 is SGHRS and CDR2 is YFSETQ. Trimming at V came to 4 bases and at J to 2 bases, leaving 5 bases not matched to a gene. The record originates from a study of OX40 agonist ivuxolimab in advanced cancers. This chain uses TRBV5-1 with TRBJ2-3; 9 bases map to TRBD1. This sequence was found in an adult with an advanced solid tumor such as melanoma, head and neck, liver or kidney cancer. The specimen comprised CD4+ or CD8+ T cells sorted from blood, sampled in a trial of the OX40 agonist ivuxolimab. The CDR3 reads CASSRGQGSTDTQYF. CDR3 nucleotides: TGCGCCAGCAGCCGGGGACAGGGCTCCACAGATACGCAGTATTTT.